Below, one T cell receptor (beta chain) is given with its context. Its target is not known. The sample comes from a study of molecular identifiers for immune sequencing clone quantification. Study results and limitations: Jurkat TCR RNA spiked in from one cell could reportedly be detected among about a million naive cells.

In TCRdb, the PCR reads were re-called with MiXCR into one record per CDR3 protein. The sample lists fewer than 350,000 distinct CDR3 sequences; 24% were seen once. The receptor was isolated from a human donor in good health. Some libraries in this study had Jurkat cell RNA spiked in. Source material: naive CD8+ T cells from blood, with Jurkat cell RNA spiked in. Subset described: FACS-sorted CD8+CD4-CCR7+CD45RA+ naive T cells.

Written as DNA, the CDR3 is TGTGCCATCAGTGAGTCTGCGGGATTGCCCTACGAGCAGTACTTC. Translated, it gives CAISESAGLPYEQYF. The V gene is TRBV10-3, the J gene TRBJ2-7, with TRBD2 as a possible D gene (6 bases). The CDR3 covers 15 residues. Trimming shortened V by 0 bases and J by 2 bases, and 11 bases separated the two germline ends. Germline V gene data show CDR1 as ENHRY and CDR2 as SYGVKD.